These T cell receptor beta chains were read from a single sample in a study of blood T cell repertoires in COVID-19. TCRdb keeps only in-frame clones here, not all; method: immunoSEQ multiplex PCR. The sample shows fewer than 120,000 clones, more than 70% of them seen only once. The sequenced sample was peripheral blood. The receptors derive from a woman between 45 and 60 years old with acute or convalescent COVID-19. Both conserved end residues are part of each CDR3. The D gene is left open where the match is weak. The listing skips clone size in some rows; elsewhere it reads once, few, many or a size class.

D gene,J gene,V gene,clone size,CDR3 DNA,CDR3 protein
NA,TRBJ2-3,TRBV19,NA,TGTGCCAGTAGTCGGACGGACAGAGGAAATACGCAGTATTTT,CASSRTDRGNTQYF
NA,TRBJ1-1,TRBV5-1,NA,TGCGCCAGCAGCTTGGTTGACTTAACCATTTCGAACACTGAAGCTTTCTTT,CASSLVDLTISNTEAFF
NA,TRBJ2-3,TRBV7-6,NA,TGTGCCAGCAGCTTACGGTTACCAGCAGGTAGCACAGATACGCAGTATTTT,CASSLRLPAGSTDTQYF
NA,TRBJ2-1,TRBV18,NA,TGTGCCAGCTCACCAGGGCAGGGTCCCTACAATGAGCAGTTCTTC,CASSPGQGPYNEQFF
NA,TRBJ2-1,TRBV15,NA,TGTGCCACCAGCTTGGACGGCCTAGCCTCTGGTGAGCAGTTCTTC,CATSLDGLASGEQFF
NA,TRBJ2-5,TRBV19,NA,TGTGCCAGTAGTATATCCCACGGAGCCCGAGAGACCCAGTACTTC,CASSISHGARETQYF
NA,TRBJ1-5,TRBV27,NA,TGTGCCAACACAAACAGGGTTTCCGATCAGCCCCAGCATTTT,CANTNRVSDQPQHF
TRBD2,TRBJ2-7,TRBV7-2,NA,TGTGCCAGCAGCTCACAGCGGGAGGACGAGCAGTACTTC,CASSSQREDEQYF
TRBD1,TRBJ1-2,TRBV5-5,NA,TGTGCCAGCAGCAGACAGGGGGAACAGAACTATGGCTACACCTTC,CASSRQGEQNYGYTF
TRBD1,TRBJ2-7,TRBV28,NA,TGTGCCAGCAGGTCCGGACAGGGGCTTAGTGGCTACGAGCAGTACTTC,CASRSGQGLSGYEQYF
NA,TRBJ2-7,TRBV19,NA,TGTGCCAGTAGTCGGACTGCGGGATACGAGCAGTACTTC,CASSRTAGYEQYF
NA,TRBJ1-2,TRBV6-4,NA,TGTGCCAGCAGTGGACAGGTTGGGGGCTACACCTTC,CASSGQVGGYTF
NA,TRBJ2-7,TRBV5-6,NA,TGTGCCAGCAGCAGTAGACCTCCTAGCTCCTACGAGCAGTACTTC,CASSSRPPSSYEQYF
TRBD2,TRBJ2-7,TRBV7-2,NA,TGTGCCAGCAGCTTAGTTACTAGCGCCCGGACCTACGAGCAGTACTTC,CASSLVTSARTYEQYF
NA,TRBJ1-5,TRBV19,NA,TGTGCCAGTAGAGCAGGGCGGAGCAATCAGCCCCAGCATTTT,CASRAGRSNQPQHF
TRBD1,TRBJ1-6,TRBV3-1/TRBV3-2,NA,TGTGCCAGCAGCCACCGGGACAGGGTTGGTTCACCCCTCCACTTT,CASSHRDRVGSPLHF
NA,TRBJ2-1,TRBV19,NA,TGTGCCAGTAGGGGAGGCGCCTACAATGAGCAGTTCTTC,CASRGGAYNEQFF
TRBD1,TRBJ1-2,TRBV5-1,NA,TGCGCCAGCAGCGGGGGACAGCCCACTAACTATGGCTACACCTTC,CASSGGQPTNYGYTF
NA,TRBJ2-7,TRBV3-1/TRBV3-2,NA,TGTGCCAGCAGCCAAAACCTAGTGGTTGCCTACGAGCAGTACTTC,CASSQNLVVAYEQYF
TRBD2,TRBJ2-1,TRBV19,NA,TGTGCCAGTAGGAGAATGGGAGCGGGGCAAGGGAATGAGCAGTTCTTC,CASRRMGAGQGNEQFF
TRBD1,TRBJ1-1,TRBV5-1,NA,TGCGCCAGCAGCTTGGCTGGACAGGGTGGGAACACTGAAGCTTTCTTT,CASSLAGQGGNTEAFF
NA,TRBJ2-5,TRBV3-1/TRBV3-2,once,TGTGCCAGCAGCCATACAGATAACCCTTGGCAAGAGACCCAGTACTTC,CASSHTDNPWQETQYF
NA,TRBJ2-1,TRBV10-2,NA,TGCGCCAGCAGTGAGCCCGGAGTTGAGCAGTTCTTC,CASSEPGVEQFF
NA,TRBJ2-3,TRBV5-6,NA,TGTGCCAGCAGCCGCGGGAAAATAGCGACTCGCACAGATACGCAGTATTTT,CASSRGKIATRTDTQYF
TRBD1,TRBJ1-1,TRBV29-1,NA,TGCAGCGCTGGACAGGGTGACACTGAAGCTTTCTTT,CSAGQGDTEAFF
NA,TRBJ1-2,TRBV4-2,NA,TGTGCCAGCAGCCAAGATATCACAGGATGGTACTATGGCTACACCTTC,CASSQDITGWYYGYTF
NA,TRBJ1-3,TRBV4-1,NA,TGCGCCAGCAGCCAAGAATCCAGCGGTGGAAACACCATATATTTT,CASSQESSGGNTIYF
TRBD1,TRBJ1-3,TRBV7-9,NA,TGTGCCAGCAGCCTCGAGGGGGCAACAAACACCATATATTTT,CASSLEGATNTIYF
TRBD1,TRBJ1-1,TRBV6-5,NA,TGTGCCTCTCCTACGACAGGGAGGAACACTGAAGCTTTCTTT,CASPTTGRNTEAFF
NA,TRBJ2-1,TRBV5-1,NA,TGCGCCAGCAGCTTGGCCGGGAATGAGCAGTTCTTC,CASSLAGNEQFF
NA,TRBJ2-7,TRBV28,NA,TGTGCCAGCGGTCAACGGGCGGGGACCTCCTACGAGCAGTACTTC,CASGQRAGTSYEQYF
TRBD2,TRBJ2-7,TRBV3-1/TRBV3-2,NA,TGTGCCAGCAGCCAAGATTCTAGCGGGAGCTACGAGCAGTACTTC,CASSQDSSGSYEQYF
TRBD2,TRBJ2-7,TRBV11-2,NA,TGTGCCAGCAGCTTTGTCGGGAGGGCCGGGAACGAGCAGTACTTC,CASSFVGRAGNEQYF
NA,TRBJ1-2,TRBV7-9,NA,TGTGCCAGCAGCTTAGAGACAGGTTTGAACTATGGCTACACCTTC,CASSLETGLNYGYTF
TRBD1,TRBJ2-7,TRBV18,NA,TGTGCCAGCTCACCTCGGGACAGGGCCTTTTCGGGGGAGCAGTACTTC,CASSPRDRAFSGEQYF
TRBD1,TRBJ1-5,TRBV19,NA,TGTGCCAGTACCCAGACAGGGCTTTATAGCAATCAGCCCCAGCATTTT,CASTQTGLYSNQPQHF
NA,TRBJ2-5,TRBV7-6,once,TGTGCCAGCAGCCAGGGACACCTGGAGACCCAGTACTTC,CASSQGHLETQYF
NA,TRBJ2-5,TRBV29-1,NA,TGCAGCGTTGAAAAGGGGCCGGGAGAGACCCAGTACTTC,CSVEKGPGETQYF
TRBD2,TRBJ2-1,TRBV6-5,NA,TGTGCCAGCAGAAGGAGCGGGGGCCTCAATGAGCAGTTCTTC,CASRRSGGLNEQFF
TRBD2,TRBJ2-7,TRBV7-6,NA,TGTGCCAGCAGCTTAGCAGTACCTAGCGGGCTCTACGAGCAGTACTTC,CASSLAVPSGLYEQYF
TRBD2,TRBJ2-1,TRBV29-1,NA,TGCAGCGTTGAAGGTAGCGGGATTACGGCTGAGCAGTTCTTC,CSVEGSGITAEQFF
TRBD1,TRBJ1-4,TRBV14,NA,TGTGCCAGCAGCCTCAGGGGGCTGGGGGAAAAACTGTTTTTT,CASSLRGLGEKLFF
NA,TRBJ2-5,TRBV6-6,NA,TGTGCCAGCAGTGCCGCGGGGGCTCAAGAGACCCAGTACTTC,CASSAAGAQETQYF
TRBD2,TRBJ2-1,TRBV29-1,few,TGCAGCGTTGAAGATCCGGGACTAGCAGGCAATGAGCAGTTCTTC,CSVEDPGLAGNEQFF
NA,TRBJ1-1,TRBV7-2,NA,TGTGCCAGCAGCTTAGACGCCAGGGACACTGAAGCTTTCTTT,CASSLDARDTEAFF
TRBD1,TRBJ1-4,TRBV7-2,NA,TGTGCCAGCAGACGCAACAGGGGGGCTAATGAAAAACTGTTTTTT,CASRRNRGANEKLFF
TRBD1,TRBJ1-6,TRBV3-1/TRBV3-2,NA,TGTGCCAGCAGCCACAGGACAGGGACCCAGAATTCACCCCTCCACTTT,CASSHRTGTQNSPLHF
TRBD2,TRBJ2-7,TRBV19,NA,TGTGCCAGTAGTCCAAGGACTAGCGGGAGTCACGAGCAGTACTTC,CASSPRTSGSHEQYF
TRBD1,TRBJ2-7,TRBV7-2,NA,TGTGCCAGCAGCTCGAGACAGGGGGGGGCCTACGAGCAGTACTTC,CASSSRQGGAYEQYF